This T cell receptor (beta chain) was profiled in a study of T cell repertoires in cytomegalovirus infection. Study background: Shared public TCR beta signatures pointed to both CMV infection and a matching HLA type.

V was trimmed by 5 bases and J by 3 bases, leaving 18 bases between them. The CDR3 contains 16 residues. CDR1 SGHVS and CDR2 FQNEAQ come from the germline V gene. This clonotype came up many times. TCRdb called the reads again in MiXCR, with one record for every CDR3 protein. The sample records roughly 500,000 distinct CDR3 sequences, approximately 15% being singletons. The receptor was derived from a human donor in good health (CMV status not recorded). Some clones in this sample may be carry-over from other donors' samples. The sample consisted of CD8+ T cells from PBMCs. The chain uses TRBV7-8 and TRBJ2-3, with D possibly TRBD1 on 6 matching bases. The DNA for the CDR3 is TGTGCCAGCAGCAACTTAGGTAGCAGGGGAACAGATACGCAGTATTTT. Translating gives CASSNLGSRGTDTQYF. Filled out from reference TRBV7-8 and TRBJ2-3, the complete variable domain reads GAGVSQSPRYKVAKRGQDVALRCDPISGHVSLFWYQQALGQGPEFLTYFQNEAQLDKSGLPSDRFFAERPEGSVSTLKIQRTQQEDSAVYLCASSNLGSRGTDTQYFGPGTRLTVL.